A single sample gave rise to the 30 T cell receptor beta chains below, sequenced in a study of CD8 T cells in Susac syndrome. With random hexamers, 0.5 to 1 ug RNA was reverse transcribed. TCRdb recomputed calls from the immunoSEQ multiplex PCR reads with MiXCR, one row per CDR3 protein. The sample lists roughly 100,000 distinct CDR3 sequences, approximately 94% occurring once. The sequenced material came from CD8+ T cells from PBMCs. Receptor source: a human donor with Susac syndrome.

V gene TRBV7-8 combines with J gene TRBJ2-2; D is possibly TRBD1 (5 bases). The V and J ends lost 5 bases and 7 bases respectively, with 8 bases between them. There are 12 residues in the CDR3. From germline, CDR1 is SGHVS and CDR2 FQNEAQ. CDR3 sequence reads: CASSQRGGELFF. In nucleotides, the CDR3 is TGTGCCAGCAGCCAAAGGGGCGGGGAGCTGTTTTTT.

The chain carries TRBV15 and TRBJ2-7; either TRBD1 or TRBD2 may supply D (6 bases each). CDR1 and CDR2 from the germline V gene are LNHNV and YYDKDF (reference sequence). The CDR3 length is 12 residues. The V end was cut by 5 bases, the J end by 5 bases, with 10 bases between. CDR3 DNA sequence: TGTGCCACCAGCGACGGGGGCGACGAGCAGTACTTC. It encodes CATSDGGDEQYF.

This chain joins TRBV20-1 and TRBJ2-7; D not resolved. The CDR3 runs to 13 residues. CDR1 is DFQATT, CDR2 SNEGSKA, per germline (reference sequence). V was clipped by 0 bases and J by 0 bases, with 6 bases between them. In DNA, the CDR3 is TGCAGTGCTAGAGATCCAATCTCCTACGAGCAGTACTTC. Translation gives CSARDPISYEQYF.

The chain links TRBV20-1 to TRBJ2-3; 7 nucleotides agree with TRBD2. The CDR3 has 17 amino acids. V dropped 2 bases and J dropped 2; count of bases not matched to a gene: 13. Germline lookup yields CDR1 DFQATT and CDR2 SNEGSKA (reference sequence). CDR3 DNA: TGCAGTGCTAGAAGAGGGGAGGGAGGACTTGACACAGATACGCAGTATTTT. This codes for CSARRGEGGLDTDTQYF.

The J gene is TRBJ2-5, the V gene TRBV13; TRBD1 or TRBD2 may be the D gene (6 bases each). The CDR3 spans 15 residues. Germline CDR1 reads PRHDT; CDR2 reads FYEKMQ (reference sequence). The ends were cut back, 5 bases at V and 4 bases at J, with 17 bases in the middle. CDR3 bases: TGTGCCAGCAGCCCCCGAGGTGGGGGGCTAGAGACCCAGTACTTC. Amino acids: CASSPRGGGLETQYF.

This chain joins TRBV9 and TRBJ1-2; possibly TRBD1 for D (5 bases). The V gene's germline CDR1 is SGDLS and CDR2 YYNGEE. V gave up 3 bases and J gave up 4 bases, with 13 bases separating them. The CDR3 runs to 14 residues. The CDR3 loop reads CASSATQGTYGYTF. The CDR3 DNA sequence: TGTGCCAGCAGCGCAACTCAGGGTACCTATGGCTACACCTTC.

This chain uses TRBV6-2 or TRBV6-3 with TRBJ1-3; D remains ambiguous. V lost 6 bases and J 2 bases, leaving 5 bases between the germline ends. CDR3 length equals 12 residues. Germline assignment: CDR1 MNHEY and CDR2 SVGEGT. The CDR3 bases are TGTGCCAGCAGCAGGCCTGGAAACACCATATATTTT. Residues: CASSRPGNTIYF.

Concerning this clonotype itself: At one of its ends the junction is not consistent with the germline gene, which may arise from a read error. The chain links TRBV29-1 to TRBJ2-2; possibly TRBD1 or TRBD2 for D (6 bases each). The CDR3 has 13 residues. Germline-derived CDR1 and CDR2 are SQVTM and ANQGSEA. CDR3 DNA: TGCAGCGTTACCGGGGGCGAGACCGTGGAGCTGTTTTTT. Protein product: CSVTGGETVELFF.

This chain joins TRBV3-1 and TRBJ2-3; D call uncertain. The CDR3 has 16 amino acids. Trimming removed 0 bases at V and 1 base at J, with 11 bases between. Germline lookup yields CDR1 LGHDT and CDR2 YNNKEL (reference sequence). This chain's CDR3 is CASSQDGSTRTDTQYF. The DNA for the CDR3 is TGTGCCAGCAGCCAAGATGGAAGTACCCGCACAGATACGCAGTATTTT.

CDR3 sequence (DNA): TGTGCCAGCAGCTACGCGGCTAGCGGGGGGGCAGGGCAAGAGACCCAGTACTTC. Protein product: CASSYAASGGAGQETQYF. The chain joins TRBV7-3 to TRBJ2-5; 12 nucleotides match TRBD2. Trimming removed 4 bases from V and 2 bases from J; junction bases left unmatched: 11. CDR1 and CDR2 from the germline V gene are SGHTA and FQGTGA. CDR3 length: 18 residues.

The CDR3 loop reads CASSFQTGAYNEQFF. DNA of the CDR3: TGTGCCAGCAGCTTCCAGACAGGGGCCTACAATGAGCAGTTCTTC. V is TRBV7-9 and J is TRBJ2-1; TRBD1 matches 8 bases. The CDR3 has 15 residues. Losses at the gene ends were 3 bases for V and 2 bases for J; bases not matched to a gene: 3. The germline V gene encodes CDR1 SEHNR and CDR2 FQNEAQ (reference sequence).

CDR3 region: CASSQEAAVNEQFF. The DNA for the CDR3 is TGCGCCAGCAGCCAAGAGGCAGCGGTCAATGAGCAGTTCTTC. The chain carries TRBV4-1 and TRBJ2-1; D might be TRBD2 (5 bases). V was clipped by 0 bases and J by 6 bases, with 9 bases between them. The germline V gene encodes CDR1 MGHRA and CDR2 YSYEKL. CDR3 size: 14 residues.

The CDR3, as DNA: TGTGCCAGCAGCTTACCGGGACAGACTAAACCCACCGGGGAGCTGTTTTTT. This encodes CASSLPGQTKPTGELFF. The gene calls are TRBV7-9 and TRBJ2-2, with 7 bases matching TRBD1. Per the germline V gene, CDR1 is SEHNR and CDR2 is FQNEAQ (reference sequence). Unmatched junction bases numbered 10, after V lost 2 bases and J lost 4 bases. The CDR3 contains 17 residues.

This sequence joins TRBV20-1 and TRBJ2-7; D perhaps matches TRBD1 (6 bases). V lost 3 bases and J lost 2, with 17 bases in between. There are 15 residues in the CDR3. Germline values: CDR1 DFQATT, CDR2 SNEGSKA (reference sequence). The CDR3 DNA is TGCAGTGCTAGTCTCCACAGGGCGCCGGCCTACGAGCAGTACTTC. It codes for CSASLHRAPAYEQYF.

The chain uses TRBV2 and TRBJ2-4; D is perhaps TRBD2 (6 bases). The CDR3 runs to 12 residues. The germline gives CDR1 SNHLY, CDR2 FYNNEI. Trimming cost V 6 bases and J 8 bases, with 11 bases left between them. The CDR3 DNA reads as TGTGCCAGCAGGGCGGGGATTGACATTCAGTACTTC. This translates into CASRAGIDIQYF.

The chain's CDR3 is CSVLKGPYEQYF. CDR3 nucleotide sequence: TGCAGCGTTCTTAAGGGACCCTACGAGCAGTACTTC. This rearrangement joins TRBV29-1 to TRBJ2-7, with D perhaps being TRBD1 or TRBD2 (5 bases each). Germline assignment: CDR1 SQVTM and CDR2 ANQGSEA. This CDR3 is 12 amino acids long. The V gene lost 5 bases and the J gene lost 2 bases, with 10 bases spanning the gap.

CDR3 DNA sequence: TGTGCCAGCAGTGAGGGGGGAACAGACAGGAACACTGAAGCTTTCTTT. Amino acid sequence: CASSEGGTDRNTEAFF. The chain uses TRBV6-1 and TRBJ1-1, with a weak D call TRBD1 (5 bases). The length of the CDR3 is 16 residues. From germline, CDR1 is MNHNS and CDR2 SASEGT. Trimming cost V 3 bases and J 1 base, with 15 bases left between them.

The chain recombines TRBV27 with TRBJ1-2; D unclear. Germline V CDR1 and CDR2: MNHEY, SMNVEV (reference sequence). With 0 bases removed from V and 8 bases from J, the gap between germline ends came to 16 bases. The CDR3 consists of 15 residues. The CDR3 sequence: CASSLSKLGNRGYTF. The CDR3 DNA reads TGTGCCAGCAGTTTATCGAAACTCGGGAATAGGGGCTACACCTTC.

The chain uses TRBV6-5 and TRBJ2-2, with TRBD1 matching over 9 bases. The CDR3 is 13 amino acids. The germline CDR1 and CDR2 sequences are MNHEY and SVGAGI. The V segment lost 11 bases and the J segment 7 bases; nucleotides outside the gene matches: 8. The CDR3 DNA follows: TGTGCCGGGGGACAGGGAGGTGGCGGGGAGCTGTTTTTT. Translated, it gives CAGGQGGGGELFF.

V and J are TRBV7-9 and TRBJ2-3, with 8 positions matching TRBD1. The ends lost 4 bases at V and 10 bases at J; junction bases unmatched: 10. The germline CDR1 and CDR2 sequences are SEHNR and FQNEAQ (reference sequence). The CDR3 is 14 amino acids. The CDR3 protein is CASSSPFGQGAQYF. Written as DNA, the CDR3 is TGTGCCAGCAGCTCCCCATTTGGACAGGGAGCGCAGTATTTT. The whole variable domain, remainder taken from reference TRBV7-9 and TRBJ2-3, is DTGVSQNPRHKITKRGQNVTFRCDPISEHNRLYWYRQTLGQGPEFLTYFQNEAQLEKSRLLSDRFSAERPKGSFSTLEIQRTEQGDSAMYLCASSSPFGQGAQYFGPGTRLTVL.

CDR3 coding DNA: TGTGCCAGCAGCCTTGGGACACATAGCAATCAGCCCCAGCATTTT. This translates into CASSLGTHSNQPQHF. The rearrangement joins TRBV3-1 to TRBJ1-5, with a possible D match to TRBD1 (6 bases). Trimming removed 4 bases from V and 0 bases from J, with 10 bases in between. CDR1 and CDR2 (germline): LGHDT, YNNKEL (reference sequence). The CDR3 spans 15 residues.

The J gene is TRBJ2-7, the V gene TRBV5-4; D gene unclear. With 3 bases removed from V and 2 bases from J, the gap between germline ends came to 15 bases. The CDR3 covers 15 residues. CDR1 SGHNT and CDR2 YYREEE come from the germline V gene (reference sequence). CDR3 nucleotides: TGTGCCAGCAGCTCCTGGCCGGCTTCTACCTACGAGCAGTACTTC. Its protein is CASSSWPASTYEQYF.

V and J are TRBV12-3 or TRBV12-4 and TRBJ1-2; TRBD1 matches 7 bases. This CDR3 spans 12 amino acids. V trimming: 6 bases; J trimming: 7 bases; junction bases outside the gene matches: 5. In DNA, the CDR3 is TGTGCCAGCAGCAGCGACAGGGTTGGCTACACCTTC. Translated: CASSSDRVGYTF.

The V call is TRBV15, the J call TRBJ1-2; D unresolved. The CDR3 is made up of 13 amino acids. Looked up from germline, CDR1 is LNHNV and CDR2 is YYDKDF (reference sequence). The ends were cut back, 0 bases at V and 3 bases at J, with 5 bases in the middle. In DNA form, the CDR3 reads TGTGCCACCAGCAGAGAACACCACTATGGCTACACCTTC. Translation gives CATSREHHYGYTF. The variable domain in full, completed from reference TRBV15 and TRBJ1-2, reads DAMVIQNPRYQVTQFGKPVTLSCSQTLNHNVMYWYQQKSSQAPKLLFHYYDKDFNNEADTPDNFQSRRPNTSFCFLDIRSPGLGDTAMYLCATSREHHYGYTFGSGTRLTVV.

The chain has TRBV7-9 and TRBJ2-1; D is undetermined. The CDR3 totals 12 residues. Germline CDR1 is SEHNR and CDR2 is FQNEAQ (reference sequence). Trimming cost V 4 bases and J 7 bases, with 8 bases left between them. The CDR3 region has the DNA TGTGCCAGCAGCTGGAGATTAAATGAGCAGTTCTTC. Translating it yields CASSWRLNEQFF.

The chain combines TRBV13 with TRBJ1-1, with D hard to call. Germline loops: CDR1 PRHDT, CDR2 FYEKMQ (reference sequence). This CDR3 spans 14 amino acids. With 5 bases removed from V and 1 base from J, the gap between germline ends came to 11 bases. In DNA, the CDR3 is TGTGCCAGCAGCAATACGGAGGCGAACACTGAAGCTTTCTTT. Amino acids: CASSNTEANTEAFF.

The rearrangement uses TRBV7-3 and TRBJ2-1; 11 bases are a match to TRBD2. The CDR3 spans 15 residues. CDR1 and CDR2 (germline): SGHTA, FQGTGA. J lost 4 bases, V lost 5 bases, and 4 bases had no gene match. The CDR3 region has the DNA TGTGCCAGCAGCATAGCGGGGGGGTGGTACAATGAGCAGTTCTTC. Its protein product is CASSIAGGWYNEQFF.

The genes are TRBV9 and TRBJ1-1, with D maybe TRBD1 (5 bases). This CDR3 region has 13 residues. CDR1 and CDR2 (germline): SGDLS, YYNGEE. V dropped 3 bases and J dropped 4 bases, with 10 bases sitting between them. The CDR3 loop reads CASSGGVTTEAFF. CDR3 coding DNA: TGTGCCAGCAGCGGGGGGGTAACCACTGAAGCTTTCTTT.

The rearrangement links TRBV7-8 to TRBJ2-1; D is undetermined. The germline CDR1 and CDR2 sequences are SGHVS and FQNEAQ. The ends were cut back, 3 bases at V and 5 bases at J, with 8 bases in the middle. There are 13 residues in the CDR3. The CDR3 nucleotides read TGTGCCAGCAGCTTGAGACGCGACAATGAGCAGTTCTTC. It yields the protein CASSLRRDNEQFF.

CDR3 nucleotides: TGTGCCAGCAGTTTGGGACAGGGAGGTCATGGCTACACCTTC. Its translation is CASSLGQGGHGYTF. The chain carries TRBV27 and TRBJ1-2, with 9 bases lining up with TRBD1. This CDR3 has 14 amino acids. The V segment lost 3 bases and the J segment 6 bases; nucleotides outside the gene matches: 5. Germline V gives CDR1 MNHEY, CDR2 SMNVEV (reference sequence).